The 20 T cell receptor beta chains below were found in one sample sequenced in a study of PD-1 blockade in classical Hodgkin lymphoma (dated by TCRdb to the early 2020s). The library was made by the immunoSEQ multiplex PCR assay. TCRdb's version of the immuneACCESS table is confined to in-frame rearrangements and falls short of the full clone set. An unresolved V gene accounts for under half of the shortfall where checked; the remainder is of unknown origin. This sample comprises around 40,000 clones, around 78% of them detected only once. The ten top clones hold 13% of the sample. Taken with the paper, the label for time point translates to: cycle 1 day 1 (C1D1), immediately before nivolumab initiation. All trial patients had relapsed after autologous stem cell transplantation, with cohorts A, B and C differing in prior brentuximab vedotin exposure. The sample consisted of peripheral blood mononuclear cells (PBMCs), taken at baseline. The receptors come from a human donor with classical Hodgkin lymphoma.

The J gene is TRBJ1-1, the V gene TRBV29-1; D not certain. This CDR3 has 9 residues. Germline assignment: CDR1 SQVTM and CDR2 ANQGSEA. The V and J ends lost 4 bases and 7 bases respectively, with 4 bases between them. CDR3 in DNA: TGCAGCGTTGGTAATGAAGCTTTCTTT. This sequence encodes CSVGNEAFF. Complete variable domain (other parts from reference TRBV29-1 and TRBJ1-1): SAVISQKPSRDICQRGTSLTIQCQVDSQVTMMFWYRQQPGQSLTLIATANQGSEATYESGFVIDKFPISRPNLTFSTLTVSNMSPEDSSIYLCSVGNEAFFGQGTRLTVV.

This chain joins TRBV5-1 and TRBJ2-3, with TRBD1 matching 8 bases. The germline V gene encodes CDR1 SGHRS and CDR2 YFSETQ. The CDR3 has 14 amino acids. V lost 4 bases, J lost 4 bases, and 5 bases stayed unmatched. The CDR3: CASSPLDRADTQYF. In DNA form, the CDR3 reads TGCGCCAGCAGCCCCTTGGACAGGGCAGATACGCAGTATTTT.

In nucleotides, the CDR3 is TGTGCCAGCAGAACAGGGCGTAATTCACCCCTCCACTTT. Protein sequence: CASRTGRNSPLHF. The rearrangement links TRBV7-8 to TRBJ1-6; a possible D gene is TRBD1 (6 bases). Germline-derived CDR1 and CDR2 are SGHVS and FQNEAQ. V was shortened by 6 bases and J by 6 bases, with 9 bases between the two germline ends. This CDR3 region has 13 residues.

J is TRBJ1-2 and V is TRBV6-6; D gene unclear. CDR1 is MNHNY and CDR2 is SVGAGI in the germline V gene (reference sequence). With 0 bases removed from V and 4 bases from J, the gap between germline ends came to 9 bases. The CDR3 loop spans 14 amino acids. The chain's CDR3 is CASSYSEGFYGYTF. As DNA, the CDR3 is TGTGCCAGCAGTTACTCTGAGGGATTCTATGGCTACACCTTC.

V is TRBV6-1 and J is TRBJ2-3; 8 positions match TRBD2. Per the germline V gene, CDR1 is MNHNS and CDR2 is SASEGT. The V gene end was trimmed by 3 bases and the J gene end by 2 bases; junction bases not matched to a gene: 4. The CDR3 loop spans 15 amino acids. The CDR3 nucleotides read TGTGCCAGCAGTGACCCAGCGGGGGTCACAGATACGCAGTATTTT. It specifies CASSDPAGVTDTQYF.

The rearrangement joins TRBV4-1 to TRBJ2-4; D remains unclear. The CDR3 runs 15 residues. CDR1 MGHRA and CDR2 YSYEKL come from the germline V gene. Trimming left V 2 bases short and J 0 bases short, with 8 bases between. The DNA for the CDR3 is TGCGCCAGCAGCCAAAGGCTAATAGCCAAAAACATTCAGTACTTC. The encoded protein is CASSQRLIAKNIQYF.

V gene TRBV5-6 combines with J gene TRBJ2-5; 8 nucleotides agree with TRBD2. Germline values: CDR1 SGHDT, CDR2 YYEEEE. The J segment lost 7 bases and the V segment lost 4 bases, leaving 15 bases of the junction unmatched. The CDR3 has 16 amino acids. CDR3 loop: CASSPFGLAGRGTQYF. In DNA form, the CDR3 reads TGTGCCAGCAGCCCTTTTGGTTTAGCGGGGCGGGGGACCCAGTACTTC.

This clone has only a few counts. This CDR3 reads CASSPLGGKYGYTF. Written as DNA, the CDR3 is TGTGCCAGCAGCCCCCTCGGGGGCAAGTATGGCTACACCTTC. This chain connects TRBV6-6 to TRBJ1-2; maybe TRBD1 (6 bases). CDR1 and CDR2 (germline): MNHNY, SVGAGI (reference sequence). V was clipped by 6 bases and J by 5 bases, with 16 bases between them. The CDR3 contains 14 residues.

Only one count was recorded for this clone. The chain links TRBV5-1 to TRBJ2-5; 9 bases agree with TRBD2. V lost 0 bases, J lost 5 bases, and 2 bases stayed unmatched. The CDR3 spans 14 residues. Per the germline V gene, CDR1 is SGHRS and CDR2 is YFSETQ. CDR3 residues: CASSLGLAVETQYF. CDR3 in DNA: TGCGCCAGCAGCTTGGGACTAGCGGTGGAGACCCAGTACTTC.

This chain joins TRBV7-2 and TRBJ1-1; D may be TRBD1 (6 bases). The CDR3 has 13 residues. The germline V gene has CDR1 SGHTA and CDR2 FQGNSA. Trimming left V 1 base short and J 10 bases short, with 13 bases between. DNA for the CDR3: TGTGCCAGCAGCTTAGAGGGGGGAGGTGGAGCTTTCTTT. Translating it yields CASSLEGGGGAFF. The variable domain in full, with the rest retrieved from reference TRBV7-2 and TRBJ1-1, is GAGVSQSPSNKVTEKGKDVELRCDPISGHTALYWYRQSLGQGLEFLIYFQGNSAPDKSGLPSDRFSAERTGGSVSTLTIQRTQQEDSAVYLCASSLEGGGGAFFGQGTRLTVV.

J is TRBJ2-1 and V is TRBV7-8; TRBD2 might be the D (7 bases). Germline assignment: CDR1 SGHVS and CDR2 FQNEAQ. This CDR3 has 15 residues. With 0 bases removed from V and 9 bases from J, the gap between germline ends came to 15 bases. The DNA for the CDR3 is TGTGCCAGCAGCTTAGCAACTAGCGCCAGGGGTGAGCAGTTCTTC. Protein sequence: CASSLATSARGEQFF.

This chain uses TRBV7-9 with TRBJ1-1; 8 bases agree with TRBD1. CDR3 length: 15 residues. V was pared by 5 bases and J by 5 bases, with 10 bases of the junction left unmatched. CDR1 is SEHNR, CDR2 FQNEAQ, per germline (reference sequence). CDR3 nucleotide sequence: TGTGCCAGCAGCGACGCAGGGGGCTTGGGGACTGAAGCTTTCTTT. Protein product: CASSDAGGLGTEAFF.

This clone was observed a handful of times. The chain uses TRBV6-1 and TRBJ1-5, with 7 bases matching TRBD1. The germline V gene encodes CDR1 MNHNS and CDR2 SASEGT. With 7 bases clipped from V and 9 bases from J, the junction kept 9 bases outside the gene matches. This CDR3 has 13 amino acids. CDR3 in DNA: TGTGCCAGCATGGAGACAGGGTATGCGCCCCAGCATTTT. Its translation: CASMETGYAPQHF.

This clone was observed a handful of times. The chain recombines TRBV7-9 with TRBJ2-5; tentatively, D is TRBD2 (6 bases). Per germline, CDR1 SEHNR and CDR2 FQNEAQ (reference sequence). This CDR3 is built from 14 residues. Between the trimmed V and J ends, which lost 5 bases and 5 bases, there was a span of 15 bases. CDR3 nucleotide sequence: TGTGCCAGCAGCCCCCTAGCGAATGATGAGACCCAGTACTTC. Protein: CASSPLANDETQYF.

The rearrangement links TRBV5-1 to TRBJ1-2; possible D gene TRBD1, 6 bases. The germline V gene has CDR1 SGHRS and CDR2 YFSETQ. The CDR3 length is 15 residues. Deletions cut 0 bases from V and 6 bases from J, with 15 bases between. The CDR3 loop is CASSLALGGADGYTF. The CDR3 DNA reads TGCGCCAGCAGCTTGGCTTTGGGGGGCGCAGATGGCTACACCTTC.

The chain uses TRBV9 and TRBJ2-1; TRBD2 agrees at 11 bases. V shed 3 bases, J shed 5 bases, and the junction held 10 bases outside the gene matches. The germline V gene has CDR1 SGDLS and CDR2 YYNGEE. This CDR3 is built from 17 residues. CDR3: CASSASPSGGNNNEQFF. CDR3 nucleotides: TGTGCCAGCAGCGCGAGTCCTAGCGGGGGGAATAACAATGAGCAGTTCTTC.

This clone was found a few times. This chain connects TRBV15 to TRBJ1-1, with 7 nucleotides matching TRBD1. The CDR3 sequence is 12 residues long. The V and J ends lost 5 bases and 4 bases, in that order; junction bases with no gene match: 1. Germline V gives CDR1 LNHNV, CDR2 YYDKDF (reference sequence). The CDR3 region has the DNA TGTGCCACCAGCCCAGGGGGCACTGAAGCTTTCTTT. This sequence encodes CATSPGGTEAFF.

This chain connects TRBV2 to TRBJ2-1; tentative D call: TRBD2 (6 bases). Germline V lookup: CDR1 SNHLY, CDR2 FYNNEI. The V end lost 10 bases, the J end lost 2 bases, and 6 bases lay between the germline ends. The CDR3 covers 11 residues. CDR3 sequence reads: CATGAYNEQFF. The CDR3 nucleotides read TGTGCCACGGGGGCCTACAATGAGCAGTTCTTC. Based on the CDR3 plus reference TRBV2 and TRBJ2-1, the full variable domain is EPEVTQTPSHQVTQMGQEVILRCVPISNHLYFYWYRQILGQKVEFLVSFYNNEISEKSEIFDDQFSVERPDGSNFTLKIRSTKLEDSAMYFCATGAYNEQFFGPGTRLTVL.

The chain uses TRBV9 and TRBJ1-2; D uncertain. CDR3 length: 14 amino acids. Germline lookup yields CDR1 SGDLS and CDR2 YYNGEE. With 2 bases removed from V and 3 bases from J, the gap between germline ends came to 11 bases. The CDR3 bases are TGTGCCAGCAGCGTTATTGGGGAGGACTATGGCTACACCTTC. It is translated as CASSVIGEDYGYTF.

This clone has a handful of counts. This chain links TRBV6-1 with TRBJ2-7; D unresolved. V shed 4 bases and J shed 1 base, with 5 bases lying between them. This CDR3 is 12 amino acids long. Germline loops: CDR1 MNHNS, CDR2 SASEGT. CDR3 coding DNA: TGTGCCAGCAGTGGGTTGTCCTACGAGCAGTACTTC. It codes for CASSGLSYEQYF.